A single sample is the source of the 5 T cell receptor beta chains below, sequenced in a study of cytomegalovirus exposure and HLA in healthy donors. PCR used 60 Vbeta primers and 13 Jbeta primers. Measured with immunoSEQ multiplex PCR; TCRdb has only the in-frame clones, and not every one. The sample has 100,000 or so clones; approximately 63% are singletons. Sequencing was carried out using PBMCs. Receptor source: a woman younger than 45 in good health and CMV-seronegative.

The genes are TRBV15 and TRBJ2-7; 9 bases map to TRBD1. Germline V CDR1 and CDR2: LNHNV, YYDKDF (reference sequence). V lost 4 bases, J lost 2 bases, and 3 bases stayed unmatched. CDR3 length: 14 residues. The CDR3 region is CATSMGQGPYEQYF. For the CDR3, the DNA is TGTGCCACCAGCATGGGACAGGGACCCTACGAGCAGTACTTC.

This clone was observed a handful of times. This chain connects TRBV28 to TRBJ2-5; D possibly corresponds to TRBD2 (6 bases). The ends were cut back, 6 bases at V and 5 bases at J, with 13 bases in the middle. Germline lookup yields CDR1 MDHEN and CDR2 SYDVKM. The CDR3 spans 13 residues. CDR3 region: CASREGNTETQYF. Here the CDR3 DNA reads TGTGCCAGCAGGGAGGGGAATACGGAGACCCAGTACTTC.

In nucleotides, the CDR3 is TGTGCCAGCAGTTACCTGGCTTTTCCCTACGAGCAGTACTTC. Protein product: CASSYLAFPYEQYF. The chain employs TRBV6-6 and TRBJ2-7; D is undetermined. This CDR3 has 14 amino acids. The V end was cut by 2 bases, the J end by 2 bases, with 10 bases between. Germline V gene sequence: CDR1 MNHNY, CDR2 SVGAGI (reference sequence).

This clone was detected only a few times. V gene TRBV7-8 combines with J gene TRBJ2-5, with D hard to call. There are 14 residues in the CDR3. Germline values: CDR1 SGHVS, CDR2 FQNEAQ. V lost 2 bases, J lost 5 bases, and 12 bases lay in between. CDR3 region: CASSLSPRRETQYF. DNA for the CDR3: TGTGCCAGCAGCTTAAGTCCGAGGCGGGAGACCCAGTACTTC. The complete variable domain, with remaining parts taken from reference TRBV7-8 and TRBJ2-5, reads GAGVSQSPRYKVAKRGQDVALRCDPISGHVSLFWYQQALGQGPEFLTYFQNEAQLDKSGLPSDRFFAERPEGSVSTLKIQRTQQEDSAVYLCASSLSPRRETQYFGPGTRLLVL.

The chain couples TRBV28 to TRBJ2-1, with 8 bases lining up with TRBD2. Germline V gene data show CDR1 as MDHEN and CDR2 as SYDVKM. CDR3 length: 15 residues. Losses at the gene ends were 2 bases for V and 9 bases for J; bases not matched to a gene: 9. CDR3 coding DNA: TGTGCCAGCAGTTTAAGGCGAGCGGGAGTGCGTGAGCAGTTCTTC. This codes for CASSLRRAGVREQFF.